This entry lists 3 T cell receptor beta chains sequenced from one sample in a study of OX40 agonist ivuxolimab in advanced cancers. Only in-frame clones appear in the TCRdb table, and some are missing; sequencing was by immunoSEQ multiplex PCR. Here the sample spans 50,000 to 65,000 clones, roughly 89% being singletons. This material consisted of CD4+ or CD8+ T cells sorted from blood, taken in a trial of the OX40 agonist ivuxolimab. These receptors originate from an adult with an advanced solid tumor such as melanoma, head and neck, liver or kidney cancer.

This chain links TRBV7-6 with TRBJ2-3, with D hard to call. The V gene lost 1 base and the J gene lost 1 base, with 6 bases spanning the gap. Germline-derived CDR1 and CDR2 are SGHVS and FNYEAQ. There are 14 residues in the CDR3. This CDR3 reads CASSLGQRTDTQYF. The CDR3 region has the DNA TGTGCCAGCAGCTTAGGGCAACGCACAGATACGCAGTATTTT.

The chain's CDR3 is CASSSDRGQTETQYF. CDR3 DNA: TGTGCCAGCAGCAGCGACAGGGGGCAGACAGAGACCCAGTACTTC. The gene calls are TRBV6-5 and TRBJ2-5; 10 positions agree with TRBD1. This CDR3 contains 15 residues. The J segment lost 4 bases and the V segment lost 6 bases, leaving 8 bases of the junction unmatched. Germline V CDR1 and CDR2: MNHEY, SVGAGI.

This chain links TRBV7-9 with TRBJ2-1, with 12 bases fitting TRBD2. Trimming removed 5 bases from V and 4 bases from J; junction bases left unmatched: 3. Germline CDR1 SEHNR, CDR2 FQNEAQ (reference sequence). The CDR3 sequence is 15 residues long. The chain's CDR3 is CASSPGTSGYNEQFF. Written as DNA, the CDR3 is TGTGCCAGCAGCCCCGGGACTAGCGGGTACAATGAGCAGTTCTTC. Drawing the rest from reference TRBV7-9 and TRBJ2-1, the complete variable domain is DTGVSQNPRHKITKRGQNVTFRCDPISEHNRLYWYRQTLGQGPEFLTYFQNEAQLEKSRLLSDRFSAERPKGSFSTLEIQRTEQGDSAMYLCASSPGTSGYNEQFFGPGTRLTVL.